This is a list of T cell receptor beta chains from one sample in a study of blood T cell repertoires in COVID-19. Sequencing was performed with immunoSEQ multiplex PCR; in TCRdb, only in-frame clones are kept and a portion is missing. The profile shows roughly 250,000 clones, more than 60% of them singletons. The material sequenced was peripheral blood. These receptors all stem from a woman in her thirties or forties with active or convalescent COVID-19. Each CDR3 is given with its conserved first and last residue. D genes are given only for firm matches. Expanded clones are given a class, and other clones once, few, many or no size at all.

J gene,clone size,V gene,D gene,CDR3 DNA,CDR3 protein
TRBJ1-1,once,TRBV6-5,NA,TGTGCTGGCTCAGTGGGGCGACGGACTGAAGCTTTCTTT,CAGSVGRRTEAFF
TRBJ2-2,NA,TRBV28,TRBD1,TGTGCCAGCAGCCTCGACAGGGAGATTACCGGGGAGCTGTTTTTT,CASSLDREITGELFF
TRBJ1-4,NA,TRBV9,NA,TGTGCCAGCAGCCCAACCCCCGGGACTAATGAAAAACTGTTTTTT,CASSPTPGTNEKLFF
TRBJ1-2,NA,TRBV4-1,NA,TGCGCCAGCAGCCAGGAACGGGACTTACTACCCTATGGCTACACCTTC,CASSQERDLLPYGYTF
TRBJ2-2,NA,TRBV27,TRBD2,TGTGCCAGCAGCCCAGACGGACTAGATGACACCGGGGAGCTGTTTTTT,CASSPDGLDDTGELFF
TRBJ1-4,once,TRBV27,NA,TGTGCCAGCAGTTTCGGGGGAACTAATGAAAAACTGTTTTTT,CASSFGGTNEKLFF
TRBJ1-2,NA,TRBV5-1,NA,TGCGCCAGCAGCTTGCCGGGTGGGTATGGCTACACCTTC,CASSLPGGYGYTF
TRBJ1-1,NA,TRBV4-1,NA,TGCGCCAGCAGCCAAGCTGCAGGGAAACCTGAAGCTTTCTTT,CASSQAAGKPEAFF
TRBJ2-3,NA,TRBV5-1,NA,TGCGCCAGCAGTTACAGGGTAGGGTCGGGCACAGATACGCAGTATTTT,CASSYRVGSGTDTQYF
TRBJ1-5,once,TRBV15,NA,TGTGCCACCAGCAGAGGAGACAATCAGCCCCAGCATTTT,CATSRGDNQPQHF
TRBJ1-4,NA,TRBV5-4,TRBD1,TGTGCCAGCAGCGCGGACAGGGATGGTTTTTTGTTTTTT,CASSADRDGFLFF
TRBJ2-3,once,TRBV9,NA,TGTGCCAGCAGCGTAGAAGTAGAAGCTGATACGCAGTATTTT,CASSVEVEADTQYF
TRBJ1-1,NA,TRBV28,NA,TGTGCCAGCAGGGAGGTATTGAACACTGAAGCTTTCTTT,CASREVLNTEAFF
TRBJ1-4,NA,TRBV6-6,NA,TGTGCCAGCCGTAAAGGGGGTGCTGCTAATGAAAAACTGTTTTTT,CASRKGGAANEKLFF
TRBJ2-2,NA,TRBV11-3,NA,TGTGCCAGCAGCCGCGATGCGAACACCGGGGAGCTGTTTTTT,CASSRDANTGELFF
TRBJ2-2,NA,TRBV7-3,NA,TGTGCCAGCAGCTTATCCGGGGGGCCGGCCGGGGAGCTGTTTTTT,CASSLSGGPAGELFF
TRBJ1-5,few,TRBV19,NA,TGTGCCAGTAGGGTCAGGGATCAGCCCCAGCATTTT,CASRVRDQPQHF
TRBJ1-6,NA,TRBV7-9,NA,TGTGCCAGCAGCTTAGATGCCCCAGAGGCCCTCCACTTT,CASSLDAPEALHF
TRBJ2-1,NA,TRBV20-1,NA,TGCAGTGCTGAGGCGGGAAATGAGCAGTTCTTC,CSAEAGNEQFF
TRBJ2-5,NA,TRBV5-6,TRBD2,TGTGCCAGCAGCTTGGCTAGCGGGGGGCAGGGGGAGACCCAGTACTTC,CASSLASGGQGETQYF
TRBJ1-5,NA,TRBV15,NA,TGTGCCACCAGCAGAGATTGGCAGGGTGGCAATCAGCCCCAGCATTTT,CATSRDWQGGNQPQHF
TRBJ2-3,NA,TRBV6-2/TRBV6-3,TRBD1,TGTGCCAGCAGTCAACAGGGGTCTAGCACAGATACGCAGTATTTT,CASSQQGSSTDTQYF
TRBJ2-7,NA,TRBV5-1,TRBD1,TGCGCCAGCAGCTTGTGGGACAGGGAACACGAGCAGTACTTC,CASSLWDREHEQYF
TRBJ2-5,NA,TRBV23-1,TRBD2,TGCGCCAGCAGTCAGAAGGGAGGGCAGCAAGAGACCCAGTACTTC,CASSQKGGQQETQYF
TRBJ2-3,once,TRBV27,TRBD2,TGTGCCAGCAGTAGAGTAGCGGGGGCCTTCACAGATACGCAGTATTTT,CASSRVAGAFTDTQYF
TRBJ1-6,NA,TRBV11-3,NA,TGTGCCAGCAGCTTAGAACAGGGACGTGCCTATAATTCACCCCTCCACTTT,CASSLEQGRAYNSPLHF
TRBJ1-3,NA,TRBV28,NA,TGTGCCAGCAGTGGGACCGGGAGCTCTGGAAACACCATATATTTT,CASSGTGSSGNTIYF
TRBJ2-6,NA,TRBV5-1,NA,TGCGCCAGCAGTCGTCGTAGCTCTGGGGCCAACGTCCTGACTTTC,CASSRRSSGANVLTF
TRBJ1-6,once,TRBV30,NA,TGTGCCGGAAACGGACAGACTGATTCACCCCTCCACTTT,CAGNGQTDSPLHF
TRBJ1-1,once,TRBV12-3/TRBV12-4,NA,TGTGCCAGCAGCCAGGGGAAAGGCACTGAAGCTTTCTTT,CASSQGKGTEAFF
TRBJ2-2,NA,TRBV19,TRBD2,TGTGCCAGTAGTATACGGGGGGTCACCGGGGAGCTGTTTTTT,CASSIRGVTGELFF
TRBJ1-4,NA,TRBV11-2,NA,TGTGCCAGCAGCTTAGTACGGGGTACAGCTAATGAAAAACTGTTTTTT,CASSLVRGTANEKLFF
TRBJ2-2,NA,TRBV2,NA,TGTGCCAGCAGCCCCAGGGGAGGGTGGACCGGGGAGCTGTTTTTT,CASSPRGGWTGELFF
TRBJ1-1,NA,TRBV5-6,TRBD1,TGTGCCAGCAGCAGTCCCGGGACAGTGAACACTGAAGCTTTCTTT,CASSSPGTVNTEAFF
TRBJ2-1,few,TRBV30,TRBD1,TGTGCCTGGAGCAAGACCGGGACAGGACTTTTAGGGTACAATGAGCAGTTCTTC,CAWSKTGTGLLGYNEQFF
TRBJ2-4,NA,TRBV4-1,TRBD2,TGCGCCAGCAGCCAAATTCGCGGGGGGCTAGGGGACATTCAGTACTTC,CASSQIRGGLGDIQYF
TRBJ1-2,NA,TRBV6-4,NA,TGTGCCAGCAGTGATCACAGGGCTTCTCGGGGCTACACCTTC,CASSDHRASRGYTF
TRBJ1-5,NA,TRBV30,NA,TGTGCCTGGAGGGGGGGGGCCGGTCAGCCCCAGCATTTT,CAWRGGAGQPQHF
TRBJ2-5,few,TRBV2,NA,TGTGCCAGCGGCCGGGGAAGCCGGGCAGAGACCCAGTACTTC,CASGRGSRAETQYF
TRBJ2-1,NA,TRBV30,NA,TGTGCCTGGAGTGTTTTTGCGGGGCAGAACAATGAGCAGTTCTTC,CAWSVFAGQNNEQFF
TRBJ1-2,NA,TRBV6-6,TRBD1,TGTGCCAGCACCATCGGACAGGCGGGAGGCTACACCTTC,CASTIGQAGGYTF
TRBJ2-3,NA,TRBV6-4,NA,TGTGCCAGCAGTCCTCTCGCTGAGGATACGCAGTATTTT,CASSPLAEDTQYF
TRBJ2-1,NA,TRBV3-1/TRBV3-2,NA,TGTGCCAGCAGTCGTTCCTACAATGAGCAGTTCTTC,CASSRSYNEQFF
TRBJ1-2,few,TRBV5-8,NA,TGTGCCAGCAGTTACACCGTCGCAGTTCAGCGGGGCTATGGCTACACCTTC,CASSYTVAVQRGYGYTF
TRBJ1-2,NA,TRBV19,TRBD1,TGTGCCAGTAGTATAGGCACCGGGACAGGGGATAATGGCTACACCTTC,CASSIGTGTGDNGYTF
TRBJ1-4,NA,TRBV29-1,TRBD1,TGCAGCGTCAGACAGGGAACTAATGAAAAACTGTTTTTT,CSVRQGTNEKLFF
TRBJ1-2,NA,TRBV5-6,NA,TGTGCCAGCACCCTTGGCAGGGGTCGCGGCTACACCTTC,CASTLGRGRGYTF
TRBJ2-5,NA,TRBV12-3/TRBV12-4,NA,TGTGCCAGCAGTTTAGTTCGCCAAGAGACCCAGTACTTC,CASSLVRQETQYF
TRBJ1-1,NA,TRBV19,NA,TGTGCCAGTAGTGGGGGGGAGGCCGGCACTGAAGCTTTCTTT,CASSGGEAGTEAFF
TRBJ1-1,few,TRBV11-2,TRBD1,TGTGCCAGCAGCTTTCAGGGGGCTAACACTGAAGCTTTCTTT,CASSFQGANTEAFF
TRBJ2-3,NA,TRBV5-1,TRBD2,TGCGCCAGCAGCATAAGACTAGCGGGGGGAACAGATACGCAGTATTTT,CASSIRLAGGTDTQYF
TRBJ2-3,NA,TRBV5-1,NA,TGCGCCAGCAGCTCTACCCAGGGCAGAGATACGCAGTATTTT,CASSSTQGRDTQYF
TRBJ1-2,NA,TRBV11-2,TRBD1,TGTGCCAGCAGCTTGGGGACAGGGAGAACCAGGGGCTACACCTTC,CASSLGTGRTRGYTF
TRBJ1-2,NA,TRBV5-4,NA,TGTGCCAGCAGCTTGAGGAGGGGAGGGGATGATGGCTACACCTTC,CASSLRRGGDDGYTF
TRBJ1-1,NA,TRBV7-3,TRBD1,TGTGCCAGCAGCCAGAGCTTACAGGGGTACACTGAAGCTTTCTTT,CASSQSLQGYTEAFF
TRBJ1-2,NA,TRBV12-2,NA,TGTGCAAGTCGCTTAGTAAGGGGGGACAGGTGGAACTATGGCTACACCTTC,CASRLVRGDRWNYGYTF
TRBJ1-2,NA,TRBV7-9,NA,TGTGCCAGCAGCCACGGACAGAACTATGGCTACACCTTC,CASSHGQNYGYTF